Below are 9 T cell receptor beta chains sequenced from a single sample in a study of radiotherapy plus CTLA-4 blockade in lung cancer. Sequencing was performed with immunoSEQ multiplex PCR; in TCRdb, only in-frame clones are kept and a portion is missing. The sample shows some 77,000 clones, approximately 83% of them seen only once. Sequenced material: peripheral blood, taken from a patient treated with radiotherapy plus ipilimumab. These TCRs come from a human donor with non-small cell lung cancer who had a partial response to radiotherapy plus ipilimumab.

This chain links TRBV5-1 with TRBJ2-1; 8 bases map to TRBD1. Germline V gene lookup returns CDR1 SGHRS and CDR2 YFSETQ. V lost 4 bases, J lost 7 bases, and 13 bases stayed unmatched. CDR3 length equals 16 residues. The DNA for the CDR3 is TGCGCCAGCAGCCAACCCGGACAGGGTGGATCGAATGAGCAGTTCTTC. This codes for CASSQPGQGGSNEQFF.

Worth noting for this clone: This CDR3 is also generated by other DNA sequences in the sample. The V gene is TRBV5-1, the J gene TRBJ2-7; TRBD2 aligns across 13 bases. CDR1 is SGHRS, CDR2 YFSETQ, per germline. The CDR3 has 15 residues. Trimming took 0 bases from V and 4 from J; bases not matched to a gene: 1. CDR3 nucleotides: TGCGCCAGCAGCTTGGGACTAGCGGGAGGATACGAGCAGTACTTC. It translates to CASSLGLAGGYEQYF.

The gene calls are TRBV7-9 and TRBJ2-3, with D possibly TRBD2 on 6 matching bases. Between the trimmed V and J ends, which lost 5 bases and 4 bases, there was a span of 13 bases. Germline V gives CDR1 SEHNR, CDR2 FQNEAQ (reference sequence). The CDR3 runs 14 residues. CDR3 protein: CASSRGGTADTQYF. CDR3 DNA: TGTGCCAGCAGCCGCGGAGGGACGGCAGATACGCAGTATTTT. The full variable domain, completed using reference TRBV7-9 and TRBJ2-3, is DTGVSQNPRHKITKRGQNVTFRCDPISEHNRLYWYRQTLGQGPEFLTYFQNEAQLEKSRLLSDRFSAERPKGSFSTLEIQRTEQGDSAMYLCASSRGGTADTQYFGPGTRLTVL.

The V call is TRBV11-3, the J call TRBJ2-3; the D is unclear. There are 13 residues in the CDR3. Trimming pared 5 bases from V and 4 bases from J, leaving 10 bases between. CDR1 is SGHNT and CDR2 is YENEEA in the germline V gene. The CDR3 DNA follows: TGTGCCAGCAGCCATTTAGGAGCAGATACGCAGTATTTT. This sequence encodes CASSHLGADTQYF.

This clone came up a few times. The chain has TRBV28 and TRBJ1-3, with a tentative D call TRBD1 (6 bases). V gave up 5 bases and J gave up 4 bases, with 12 bases separating them. Looked up from germline, CDR1 is MDHEN and CDR2 is SYDVKM. The CDR3 covers 14 residues. CDR3 sequence reads: CASSPAGGGNTIYF. The CDR3 DNA reads TGTGCCAGCAGTCCCGCGGGGGGCGGAAACACCATATATTTT.

DNA for the CDR3: TGTGCCAGCAGTTTTGGACAGGGGGGGCCTTCTAGCACAGATACGCAGTATTTT. This gives the protein CASSFGQGGPSSTDTQYF. The chain uses TRBV28 and TRBJ2-3; TRBD1 aligns across 10 bases. The V gene's germline CDR1 is MDHEN and CDR2 SYDVKM. This CDR3 region has 18 residues. The J segment lost 0 bases and the V segment lost 3 bases, leaving 9 bases of the junction unmatched.

This CDR3 reads CASSLDLAGRYNEQFF. CDR3 nucleotides: TGCGCCAGCAGCCTGGATCTAGCGGGAAGATACAATGAGCAGTTCTTC. The chain carries TRBV5-1 and TRBJ2-1, with 9 bases aligning to TRBD2. This CDR3 has 16 amino acids. V shed 4 bases, J shed 4 bases, and the junction held 9 bases outside the gene matches. CDR1 is SGHRS, CDR2 YFSETQ, per germline.

The chain carries TRBV28 and TRBJ1-2, with D possibly TRBD1 on 5 matching bases. The ends were cut back, 7 bases at V and 3 bases at J, with 12 bases in the middle. Germline CDR1 reads MDHEN; CDR2 reads SYDVKM. The CDR3 consists of 13 residues. The CDR3 region has the DNA TGTGCCAGCAACAGACAGTGGGACTATGGCTACACCTTC. Translating gives CASNRQWDYGYTF.

This chain links TRBV6-1 with TRBJ2-7; 10 bases agree with TRBD2. Germline values: CDR1 MNHNS, CDR2 SASEGT. CDR3 length: 16 residues. Trimming removed 3 bases from V and 6 bases from J; junction bases left unmatched: 11. CDR3 in amino acids: CASSDRVLAGVFEQYF. CDR3 DNA sequence: TGTGCCAGCAGTGACAGGGTTCTAGCGGGAGTATTCGAGCAGTACTTC.